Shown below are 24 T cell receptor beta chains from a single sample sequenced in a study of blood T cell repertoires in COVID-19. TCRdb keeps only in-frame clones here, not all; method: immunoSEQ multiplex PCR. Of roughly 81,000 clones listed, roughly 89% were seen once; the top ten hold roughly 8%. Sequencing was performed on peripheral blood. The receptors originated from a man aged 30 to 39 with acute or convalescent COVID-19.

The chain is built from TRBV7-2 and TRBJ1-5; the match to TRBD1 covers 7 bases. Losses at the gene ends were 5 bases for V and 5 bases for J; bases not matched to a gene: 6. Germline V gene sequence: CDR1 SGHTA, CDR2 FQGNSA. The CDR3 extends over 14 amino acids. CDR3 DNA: TGTGCCAGCAGCCGGACAGGCCCCTATCAGCCCCAGCATTTT. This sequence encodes CASSRTGPYQPQHF.

CDR3: CASSKTGENTGELFF. DNA for the CDR3: TGTGCCAGCAGTAAGACAGGGGAGAACACCGGGGAGCTGTTTTTT. The chain joins TRBV6-4 to TRBJ2-2; TRBD1 agrees at 8 bases. Germline CDR1 reads MRHNA; CDR2 reads SNTAGT. CDR3 length: 15 residues. The trim removed 5 bases at V and 1 base at J, leaving 3 bases unmatched.

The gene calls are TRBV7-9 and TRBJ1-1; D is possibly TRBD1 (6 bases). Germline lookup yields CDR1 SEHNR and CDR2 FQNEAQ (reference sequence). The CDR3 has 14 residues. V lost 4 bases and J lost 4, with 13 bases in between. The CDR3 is CASSSQGSGTEAFF. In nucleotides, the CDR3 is TGTGCCAGCAGCTCGCAGGGGTCGGGCACTGAAGCTTTCTTT.

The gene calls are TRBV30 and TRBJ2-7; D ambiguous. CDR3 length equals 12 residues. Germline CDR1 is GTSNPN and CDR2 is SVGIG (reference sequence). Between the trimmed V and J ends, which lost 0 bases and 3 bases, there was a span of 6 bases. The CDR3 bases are TGTGCCTGGAGTGTATCCGTCTACGAGCAGTACTTC. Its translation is CAWSVSVYEQYF. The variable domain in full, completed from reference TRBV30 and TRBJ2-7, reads SQTIHQWPATLVQPVGSPLSLECTVEGTSNPNLYWYRQAAGRGLQLLFYSVGIGQISSEVPQNLSASRPQDRQFILSSKKLLLSDSGFYLCAWSVSVYEQYFGPGTRLTVT.

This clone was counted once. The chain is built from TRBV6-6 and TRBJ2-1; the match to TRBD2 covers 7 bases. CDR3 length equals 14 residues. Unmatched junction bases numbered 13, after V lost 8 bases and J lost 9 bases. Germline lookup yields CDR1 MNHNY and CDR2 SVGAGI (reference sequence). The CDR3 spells CASRSGREQSEQFF. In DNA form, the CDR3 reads TGTGCCAGCCGTAGCGGGCGGGAGCAATCTGAGCAGTTCTTC.

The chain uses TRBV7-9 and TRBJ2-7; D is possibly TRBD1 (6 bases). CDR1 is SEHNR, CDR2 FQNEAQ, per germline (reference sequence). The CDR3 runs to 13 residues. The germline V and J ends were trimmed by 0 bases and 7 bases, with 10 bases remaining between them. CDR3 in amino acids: CASSLAPRGEQYF. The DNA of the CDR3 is TGTGCCAGCAGCTTAGCACCCAGGGGAGAGCAGTACTTC.

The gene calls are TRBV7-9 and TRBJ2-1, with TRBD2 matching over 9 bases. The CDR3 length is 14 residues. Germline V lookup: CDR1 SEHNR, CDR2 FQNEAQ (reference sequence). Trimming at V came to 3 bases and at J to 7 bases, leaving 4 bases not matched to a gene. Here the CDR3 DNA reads TGTGCCAGCAGCTTTGGGACTAGCTCTAATGAGCAGTTCTTC. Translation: CASSFGTSSNEQFF.

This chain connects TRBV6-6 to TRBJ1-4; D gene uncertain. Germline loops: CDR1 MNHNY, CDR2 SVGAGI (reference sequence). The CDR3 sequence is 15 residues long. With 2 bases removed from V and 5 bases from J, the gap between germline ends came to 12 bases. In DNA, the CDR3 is TGTGCCAGCAGTTACACGGGGATAGCGAATGAAAAACTGTTTTTT. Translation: CASSYTGIANEKLFF.

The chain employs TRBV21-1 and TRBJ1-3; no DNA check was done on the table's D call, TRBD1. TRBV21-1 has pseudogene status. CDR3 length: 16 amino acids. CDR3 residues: CASVTSWTYSGNTIYF. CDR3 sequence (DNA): TGTGCCAGCGTTACGTCGTGGACATACTCTGGAAACACCATATATTTT.

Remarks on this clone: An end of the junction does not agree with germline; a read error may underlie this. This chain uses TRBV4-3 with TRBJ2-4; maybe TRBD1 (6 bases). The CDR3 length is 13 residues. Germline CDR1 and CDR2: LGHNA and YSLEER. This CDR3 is CASSQGTENNQYF. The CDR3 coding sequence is TGCGCCAGCAGCCAAGGGACAGAAAACAATCAGTACTTC.

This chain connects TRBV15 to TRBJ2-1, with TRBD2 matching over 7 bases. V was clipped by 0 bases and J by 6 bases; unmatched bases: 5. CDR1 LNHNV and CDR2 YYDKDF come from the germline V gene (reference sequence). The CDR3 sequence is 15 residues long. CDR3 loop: CATSRDPLAANEQFF. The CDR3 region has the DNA TGTGCCACCAGCAGAGATCCCCTAGCGGCCAATGAGCAGTTCTTC.

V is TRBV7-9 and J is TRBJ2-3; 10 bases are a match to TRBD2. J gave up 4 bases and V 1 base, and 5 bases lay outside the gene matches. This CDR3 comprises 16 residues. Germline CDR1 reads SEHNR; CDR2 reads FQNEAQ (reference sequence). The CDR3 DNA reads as TGTGCCAGCAGCTTAGGAGCGGGAGGGCCCTCAGATACGCAGTATTTT. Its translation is CASSLGAGGPSDTQYF.

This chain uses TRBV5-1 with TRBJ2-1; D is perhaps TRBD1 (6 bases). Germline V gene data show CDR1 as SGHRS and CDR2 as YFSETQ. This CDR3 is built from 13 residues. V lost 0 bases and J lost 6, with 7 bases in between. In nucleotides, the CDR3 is TGCGCCAGCAGCTTGGAAGGGGGCAATGAGCAGTTCTTC. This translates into CASSLEGGNEQFF.

CDR3 sequence: CASSRAGDGTDTQYF. CDR3 DNA sequence: TGTGCCAGCAGCCGCGCGGGAGATGGCACAGATACGCAGTATTTT. The chain combines TRBV14 with TRBJ2-3; 7 nucleotides align to TRBD2. V gave up 4 bases and J gave up 1 base; unmatched junction bases: 5. Germline V gene lookup returns CDR1 SGHDN and CDR2 FVKESK. CDR3 length: 15 amino acids.

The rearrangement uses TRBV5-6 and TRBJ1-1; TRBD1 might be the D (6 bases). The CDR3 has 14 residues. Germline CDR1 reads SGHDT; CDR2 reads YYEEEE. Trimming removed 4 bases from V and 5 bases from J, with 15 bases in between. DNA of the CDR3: TGTGCCAGCAGCATACAGGGAAAGAGAACTGAAGCTTTCTTT. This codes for CASSIQGKRTEAFF.

This chain's CDR3 is CAWREGLNTGELFF. The CDR3 DNA reads TGTGCCTGGAGGGAGGGACTTAACACCGGGGAGCTGTTTTTT. V usage is TRBV30 and J usage is TRBJ2-2; a weak D match, TRBD2 (6 bases). V lost 3 bases, J lost 2 bases, and 10 bases lay in between. The CDR3 runs 14 residues. Germline V gives CDR1 GTSNPN, CDR2 SVGIG (reference sequence).

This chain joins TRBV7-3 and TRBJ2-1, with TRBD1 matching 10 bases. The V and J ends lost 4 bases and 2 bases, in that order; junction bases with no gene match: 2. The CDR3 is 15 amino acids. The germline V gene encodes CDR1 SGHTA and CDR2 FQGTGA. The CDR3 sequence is CASSSGTGAYNEQFF. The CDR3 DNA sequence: TGTGCCAGCAGCTCCGGGACAGGGGCCTACAATGAGCAGTTCTTC.

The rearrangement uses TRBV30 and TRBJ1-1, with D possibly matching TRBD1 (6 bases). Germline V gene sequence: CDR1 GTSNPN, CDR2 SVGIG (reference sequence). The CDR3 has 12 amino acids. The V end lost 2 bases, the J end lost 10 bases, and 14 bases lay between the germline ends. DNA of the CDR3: TGTGCCTGGAGTCCCGGGGGGCCGAGAGCTTTCTTT. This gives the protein CAWSPGGPRAFF.

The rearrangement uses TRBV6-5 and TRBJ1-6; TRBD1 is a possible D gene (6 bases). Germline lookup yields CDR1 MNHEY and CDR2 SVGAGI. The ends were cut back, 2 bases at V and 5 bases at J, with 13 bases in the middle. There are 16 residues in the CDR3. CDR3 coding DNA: TGTGCCAGCAGTTACGTGGCAGGGGCAAATAATTCACCCCTCCACTTT. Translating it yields CASSYVAGANNSPLHF.

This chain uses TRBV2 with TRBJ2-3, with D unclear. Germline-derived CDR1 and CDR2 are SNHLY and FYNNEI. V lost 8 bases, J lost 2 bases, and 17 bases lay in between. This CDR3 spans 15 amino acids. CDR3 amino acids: CASPGPPNPTDTQYF. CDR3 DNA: TGTGCCAGCCCTGGGCCGCCCAACCCCACAGATACGCAGTATTTT. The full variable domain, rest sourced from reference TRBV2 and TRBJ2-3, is EPEVTQTPSHQVTQMGQEVILRCVPISNHLYFYWYRQILGQKVEFLVSFYNNEISEKSEIFDDQFSVERPDGSNFTLKIRSTKLEDSAMYFCASPGPPNPTDTQYFGPGTRLTVL.

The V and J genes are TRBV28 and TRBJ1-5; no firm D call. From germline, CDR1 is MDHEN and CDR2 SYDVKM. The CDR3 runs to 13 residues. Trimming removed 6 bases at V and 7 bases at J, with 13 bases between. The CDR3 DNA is TGTGCCAGCAGATTAAGGGAGTCGCAGCCCCAGCATTTT. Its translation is CASRLRESQPQHF.

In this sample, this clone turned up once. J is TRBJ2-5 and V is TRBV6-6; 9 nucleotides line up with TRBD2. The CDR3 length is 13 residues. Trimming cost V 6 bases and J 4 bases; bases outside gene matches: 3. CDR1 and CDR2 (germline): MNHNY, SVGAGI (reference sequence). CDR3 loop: CASRQLAGETQYF. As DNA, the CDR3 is TGTGCCAGCAGACAACTAGCGGGAGAGACCCAGTACTTC.

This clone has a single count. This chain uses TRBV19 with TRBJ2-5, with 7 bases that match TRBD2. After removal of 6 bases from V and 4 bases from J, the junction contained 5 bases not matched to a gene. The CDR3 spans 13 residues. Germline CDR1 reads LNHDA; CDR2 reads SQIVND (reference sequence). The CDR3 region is CASRGGSVETQYF. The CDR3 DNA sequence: TGTGCCAGTAGAGGCGGGAGCGTAGAGACCCAGTACTTC.

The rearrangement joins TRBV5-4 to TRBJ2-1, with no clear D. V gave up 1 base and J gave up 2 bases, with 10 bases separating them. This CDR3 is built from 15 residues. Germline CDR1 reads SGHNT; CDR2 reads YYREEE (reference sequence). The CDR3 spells CASSLSRGTYNEQFF. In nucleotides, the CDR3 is TGTGCCAGCAGCTTGTCGCGCGGCACCTACAATGAGCAGTTCTTC.